Below, 21 T cell receptor beta chains from the same sample are listed, as sequenced in a study of CD8 T cells in ankylosing spondylitis. TCRdb called the 5' RACE reads again in MiXCR, with one record for every CDR3 protein. Seen here are fewer than 450,000 distinct CDR3 sequences, about a sixth observed once, and the top ten hold over 1%. Their cognate antigens are unknown. Study-level findings and limits: In ankylosing spondylitis blood, a motif of seven to nine highly homologous TCR beta variants appeared characteristic.

The source material was blood, either unsorted or a sorted T cell fraction (not recorded which). The receptors were gathered from a male donor with ankylosing spondylitis.

The V and J genes are TRBV19 and TRBJ2-2; TRBD2 aligns across 9 bases. The CDR3 contains 19 residues. V was clipped by 5 bases and J by 0 bases; unmatched bases: 13. The germline CDR1 and CDR2 sequences are LNHDA and SQIVND (reference sequence). The CDR3 here is CASSFSRRGGPSNTGELFF. CDR3 DNA: TGTGCCAGTAGTTTCTCCCGGCGGGGGGGTCCCTCGAACACCGGGGAGCTGTTTTTT.

V is TRBV20-1 and J is TRBJ1-2; TRBD1 might be the D (5 bases). This CDR3 spans 13 amino acids. CDR1 DFQATT and CDR2 SNEGSKA come from the germline V gene (reference sequence). The V gene lost 6 bases and the J gene lost 4 bases, with 15 bases spanning the gap. CDR3 loop: CSAAGGSGYGYTF. Here the CDR3 DNA reads TGCAGTGCCGCCGGGGGGTCGGGCTATGGCTACACCTTC.

Many counts were recorded for this clonotype. The chain is built from TRBV2 and TRBJ2-1, with unresolved D. Trimming took off 7 bases at V and 6 bases at J, with 4 bases between the two ends. Germline loops: CDR1 SNHLY, CDR2 FYNNEI. CDR3 length: 10 amino acids. CDR3 DNA sequence: TGTGCCAGCAAACGCAATGAGCAGTTCTTC. It specifies CASKRNEQFF.

This clonotype appeared a few times. In nucleotides, the CDR3 is TGTGCCAGCAGCTTGCCTAGCGGGAGCTCTGGGGCCAACGTCCTGACTTTC. Translation: CASSLPSGSSGANVLTF. The J gene is TRBJ2-6, the V gene TRBV5-6, with TRBD2 matching over 10 bases. The CDR3 is 17 residues long. CDR1 and CDR2 from the germline V gene are SGHDT and YYEEEE. Trimming removed 1 base from V and 0 bases from J; junction bases left unmatched: 1.

This clonotype showed up many times. The chain has TRBV4-1 and TRBJ2-4; D may be TRBD1 or TRBD2 (5 bases each). Germline loops: CDR1 MGHRA, CDR2 YSYEKL. CDR3 length equals 17 residues. Between the trimmed V and J ends, which lost 4 bases and 1 base, there was a span of 17 bases. CDR3 sequence: CASSPPGASRAKNIQYF. The CDR3 DNA follows: TGCGCCAGCAGCCCCCCCGGGGCCTCGAGGGCCAAAAACATTCAGTACTTC.

The chain is built from TRBV28 and TRBJ1-3, with 8 positions matching TRBD1. J was trimmed by 3 bases and V by 4 bases; bases with no gene match: 11. The CDR3 runs to 17 residues. The germline gives CDR1 MDHEN, CDR2 SYDVKM. The CDR3 reads CASSSPAHRGVGNTIYF. The CDR3 DNA reads as TGTGCCAGCAGTTCCCCTGCCCACAGGGGGGTTGGAAACACCATATATTTT.

The J gene is TRBJ1-2, the V gene TRBV28; D gene uncertain. The CDR3 spans 13 residues. Germline V gene lookup returns CDR1 MDHEN and CDR2 SYDVKM. V lost 2 bases and J lost 4, with 8 bases in between. The CDR3 DNA reads as TGTGCCAGCAGTTTAGGTGGAGTCTATGGCTACACCTTC. It codes for CASSLGGVYGYTF.

V usage is TRBV20-1 and J usage is TRBJ2-1; D may match TRBD1 or TRBD2 (6 bases each). V lost 6 bases and J 5 bases, leaving 14 bases between the germline ends. Germline V gene sequence: CDR1 DFQATT, CDR2 SNEGSKA (reference sequence). The CDR3 contains 13 residues. The CDR3 bases are TGCAGTGCGAGACCGGGGGCCCACAATGAGCAGTTCTTC. Protein sequence: CSARPGAHNEQFF.

This clonotype has only a few counts. V usage is TRBV6-1 and J usage is TRBJ2-5; the D gene is possibly TRBD1 (6 bases). The CDR3 sequence is 14 residues long. Germline CDR1 and CDR2: MNHNS and SASEGT. Trimming took off 4 bases at V and 2 bases at J, with 11 bases between the two ends. CDR3 residues: CASSGRTVQETQYF. The CDR3 coding sequence is TGTGCCAGCAGTGGCAGGACAGTTCAAGAGACCCAGTACTTC.

In its sample, this clonotype was seen many times. This chain links TRBV12-3 or TRBV12-4 with TRBJ2-3; TRBD2 matches at 9 bases. The length of the CDR3 is 15 residues. The trim removed 3 bases at V and 8 bases at J, leaving 9 bases unmatched. The CDR3 DNA sequence: TGTGCCAGCAGTTTTAGGGCGGGGGGGCCCGGTACGCAGTATTTT. Protein product: CASSFRAGGPGTQYF.

V and J are TRBV5-1 and TRBJ2-3; D unresolved. CDR1 is SGHRS, CDR2 YFSETQ, per germline. The CDR3 totals 14 residues. Trimming cost V 2 bases and J 6 bases, with 13 bases left between them. The DNA for the CDR3 is TGCGCCAGCAGCTTCAGTGAGTTGGTGGATACGCAGTATTTT. Translated: CASSFSELVDTQYF.

The chain couples TRBV10-3 to TRBJ1-3, with D hard to call. The V gene's germline CDR1 is ENHRY and CDR2 SYGVKD. The CDR3 contains 12 residues. The ends were cut back, 7 bases at V and 0 bases at J, with 4 bases in the middle. The CDR3 DNA reads as TGTGCCATCAAAGACTCTGGAAACACCATATATTTT. This translates into CAIKDSGNTIYF.

The chain joins TRBV20-1 to TRBJ1-1; the D gene is possibly TRBD1 (6 bases). Germline CDR1 is DFQATT and CDR2 is SNEGSKA (reference sequence). This CDR3 comprises 15 residues. The V end was cut by 0 bases, the J end by 5 bases, with 16 bases between. CDR3 loop: CSARDEPGAGTEAFF. The CDR3 nucleotides are TGCAGTGCTAGAGATGAGCCAGGGGCAGGGACTGAAGCTTTCTTT.

Here the CDR3 DNA reads TGTGCCAGCAGCTTCGGACAGGGGGGAACAGATACGCAGTATTTT. It encodes CASSFGQGGTDTQYF. The genes are TRBV11-3 and TRBJ2-3; 10 bases fit TRBD1. The CDR3 is 15 residues long. CDR1 and CDR2 from the germline V gene are SGHNT and YENEEA. Trimming at V came to 3 bases and at J to 3 bases, leaving 3 bases not matched to a gene.

V and J are TRBV14 and TRBJ2-7; D unclear. Trimming removed 6 bases at V and 0 bases at J, with 12 bases between. This CDR3 contains 14 residues. Germline-derived CDR1 and CDR2 are SGHDN and FVKESK. As DNA, the CDR3 is TGTGCCAGCAGGGACGGTTCAAGCTCCTACGAGCAGTACTTC. Translating gives CASRDGSSSYEQYF.

J is TRBJ2-2 and V is TRBV20-1; 10 positions match TRBD2. This CDR3 region has 15 residues. V lost 2 bases and J lost 4; bases outside the gene matches: 4. Germline V gene lookup returns CDR1 DFQATT and CDR2 SNEGSKA (reference sequence). CDR3 residues: CSARKSGRVTGELFF. The CDR3 coding sequence is TGCAGTGCTAGAAAAAGCGGGAGGGTCACCGGGGAGCTGTTTTTT.

This clonotype was picked up a small number of times. The CDR3 here is CASSDEGGPPDTQYF. CDR3 bases: TGTGCCAGCAGTGATGAGGGAGGGCCTCCAGATACGCAGTATTTT. The rearrangement joins TRBV6-4 to TRBJ2-3; TRBD2 matches at 7 bases. The CDR3 is 15 amino acids. Looked up from germline, CDR1 is MRHNA and CDR2 is SNTAGT. J was trimmed by 4 bases and V by 3 bases; bases with no gene match: 7.

On this clonotype: At one end the junction does not follow the germline gene, possibly because of a read error. The gene calls are TRBV7-7 and TRBJ2-3; a possible D gene is TRBD2 (7 bases). Germline loops: CDR1 SSHAT, CDR2 FNYEAQ (reference sequence). The CDR3 is 15 residues long. The CDR3 here is CASSQLAGATDTQYF. As DNA, the CDR3 is TGTGCTAGCAGCCAACTCGCGGGGGCCACAGATACGCAGTATTTT.

This clonotype was counted only a few times. V gene TRBV7-8 combines with J gene TRBJ2-2; the match to TRBD1 covers 7 bases. The CDR3 is made up of 14 amino acids. Germline CDR1 and CDR2: SGHVS and FQNEAQ. V lost 5 bases, J lost 6 bases, and 6 bases stayed unmatched. The CDR3 spells CASSATGMPGELFF. DNA of the CDR3: TGTGCCAGCAGCGCGACAGGGATGCCCGGGGAGCTGTTTTTT. Drawing the rest from reference TRBV7-8 and TRBJ2-2, the complete variable domain is GAGVSQSPRYKVAKRGQDVALRCDPISGHVSLFWYQQALGQGPEFLTYFQNEAQLDKSGLPSDRFFAERPEGSVSTLKIQRTQQEDSAVYLCASSATGMPGELFFGEGSRLTVL.

This clonotype showed up just a few times. The chain combines TRBV9 with TRBJ2-3; 13 bases map to TRBD2. The CDR3 sequence is 17 residues long. Trimming removed 3 bases from V and 2 bases from J; junction bases left unmatched: 6. Germline V CDR1 and CDR2: SGDLS, YYNGEE. CDR3 sequence reads: CASSGGLAGSNTDTQYF. The DNA of the CDR3 is TGTGCCAGCAGCGGGGGACTAGCGGGAAGTAACACAGATACGCAGTATTTT.

This clonotype occurred many times. V is TRBV5-1 and J is TRBJ2-3, with 7 bases fitting TRBD2. The CDR3 spans 13 residues. The ends lost 5 bases at V and 5 bases at J; junction bases unmatched: 5. Germline V CDR1 and CDR2: SGHRS, YFSETQ. Written as DNA, the CDR3 is TGCGCCAGCAGTTCCGGGGGGAAAGATACGCAGTATTTT. Translated, it gives CASSSGGKDTQYF.